A single sample gave rise to the 11 T cell receptor beta chains below, sequenced in a study of vaccination and CD4 T cells after COVID-19. Treatment here: approximately nine-day PBMC culture with coronavirus spike peptide pools or control peptides (ViraFEST assay). No antigen has been assigned to these receptors. Sequencing of cultured CD4+ T cell DNA used the Oncomine TCR Beta short-read assay. TCRdb itself ran the PCR reads through MiXCR, one entry per CDR3 protein. The sample yields about 12,000 distinct CDR3 sequences, 55% to 70% seen once. The source was CD4+ T cells from blood, cultured in vitro, collected before SARS-CoV-2 vaccination. Source of these receptors: a human donor who had recovered from COVID-19.

The rearrangement uses TRBV6-1 and TRBJ2-3; TRBD1 or TRBD2 may be the D gene (6 bases each). Trimming stripped 6 bases from V and 6 bases from J, with 13 bases between. The V gene's germline CDR1 is MNHNS and CDR2 SASEGT. This CDR3 is 13 amino acids long. The CDR3 protein is CASRRGHSDTQYF. The CDR3 DNA sequence: TGTGCCAGCAGGCGGGGACACTCGGATACGCAGTATTTT.

This clonotype was detected only a few times. This chain connects TRBV20-1 to TRBJ2-2; 12 bases agree with TRBD1. The CDR3 totals 17 residues. Looked up from germline, CDR1 is DFQATT and CDR2 is SNEGSKA (reference sequence). Trimming cost V 6 bases and J 0 bases; bases outside gene matches: 8. The CDR3: CSAPLGTGGTNTGELFF. For the CDR3, the DNA is TGCAGTGCCCCCCTTGGGACAGGGGGCACGAACACCGGGGAGCTGTTTTTT.

V gene TRBV19 combines with J gene TRBJ2-7; maybe TRBD2 (5 bases). V lost 9 bases and J 2 bases, leaving 23 bases between the germline ends. This CDR3 is 16 amino acids long. Germline V gene data show CDR1 as LNHDA and CDR2 as SQIVND (reference sequence). The CDR3 is CASRHASTSPTYEQYF. The DNA for the CDR3 is TGTGCCAGCCGGCACGCCTCAACTAGTCCAACCTACGAGCAGTACTTC.

The chain is built from TRBV7-9 and TRBJ2-7; perhaps D is TRBD1 or TRBD2 (5 bases each). The CDR3 length is 16 residues. Germline V gene lookup returns CDR1 SEHNR and CDR2 FQNEAQ (reference sequence). With 2 bases removed from V and 0 bases from J, the gap between germline ends came to 14 bases. CDR3 sequence reads: CASSLMRGTSSYEQYF. Here the CDR3 DNA reads TGTGCCAGCAGCTTAATGAGGGGAACAAGCTCCTACGAGCAGTACTTC.

The gene calls are TRBV28 and TRBJ1-3; D is perhaps TRBD1 (6 bases). V lost 4 bases and J lost 4, with 11 bases in between. The CDR3 sequence is 14 residues long. The germline V gene encodes CDR1 MDHEN and CDR2 SYDVKM. The CDR3, as DNA: TGTGCCAGCAGTTCAGGGGCTGCAGGAAACACCATATATTTT. Amino acid sequence: CASSSGAAGNTIYF.

The chain employs TRBV7-9 and TRBJ2-5; the D gene is possibly TRBD2 (6 bases). Germline V lookup: CDR1 SEHNR, CDR2 FQNEAQ (reference sequence). V gave up 1 base and J gave up 1 base, with 13 bases separating them. The CDR3 contains 16 residues. The CDR3 region has the DNA TGTGCCAGCAGCTTAGTAGGGCGGCGGGGCCAAGAGACCCAGTACTTC. Translating it yields CASSLVGRRGQETQYF.

The gene calls are TRBV12-3 or TRBV12-4 and TRBJ2-7; TRBD2 is a possible D gene (6 bases). The CDR3 spans 14 residues. Trimming removed 5 bases at V and 7 bases at J, with 18 bases between. CDR3 amino acids: CASSPGLHGVEQYF. The CDR3 DNA follows: TGTGCCAGCAGTCCGGGACTGCATGGGGTAGAGCAGTACTTC.

This clonotype occurred once. The chain is built from TRBV30 and TRBJ1-1, with D possibly being TRBD1 (6 bases). CDR3 length equals 14 residues. Trimming took off 3 bases at V and 5 bases at J, with 16 bases between the two ends. The germline gives CDR1 GTSNPN, CDR2 SVGIG (reference sequence). CDR3 DNA sequence: TGTGCCTGGAGCGGGGGACACGCCTCGACTGAAGCTTTCTTT. Translated, it gives CAWSGGHASTEAFF.

This clonotype appeared a few times. The chain uses TRBV15 and TRBJ2-7; a possible D gene is TRBD1 (6 bases). The V gene's germline CDR1 is LNHNV and CDR2 YYDKDF (reference sequence). This CDR3 is 15 amino acids long. Trimming cost V 3 bases and J 4 bases, with 16 bases left between them. The CDR3 region is CATSRSGGREYEQYF. DNA for the CDR3: TGTGCCACCAGCAGGAGTGGGGGCAGGGAATACGAGCAGTACTTC.

The chain links TRBV2 to TRBJ2-5, with D hard to call. Germline loops: CDR1 SNHLY, CDR2 FYNNEI. The CDR3 is 13 amino acids. V was cut by 5 bases and J by 2 bases, with 9 bases left in between. In DNA, the CDR3 is TGTGCCAGCAGTTTCGACCGACAAGAGACCCAGTACTTC. Translated, it gives CASSFDRQETQYF.

This rearrangement joins TRBV2 to TRBJ1-4, with no clear D. The V gene lost 4 bases and the J gene lost 0 bases, with 6 bases spanning the gap. Germline assignment: CDR1 SNHLY and CDR2 FYNNEI. The CDR3 length is 14 residues. CDR3 DNA sequence: TGTGCCAGCAGTGGAGCCGCAACTAATGAAAAACTGTTTTTT. It translates to CASSGAATNEKLFF.